This T cell receptor beta chain was obtained from a study of regulatory T cells in long-lasting Graves disease (dated by TCRdb to the early 2020s). Regarding the research as a whole: To count as having persistent Graves' disease, a patient had to have received antithyroid drug treatment for over 5 years with TSH receptor autoantibodies remaining persistently positive. A total of some 33 samples were covered by TCR sequencing, comprising approximately 13 persistent and around 20 newly diagnosed Graves' disease patients. Antithyroid drugs had been taken for around 9.8 years on average by persistent Graves' disease patients in the clinical cohort. The study was registered as a clinical trial and conducted in China. This study used TCR sequencing and RNA sequencing of peripheral blood to compare persistent Graves' disease patients against newly diagnosed Graves' disease patients.

As for this clonotype: It has no known antigen specificity. Base qualities were left out, and no much larger clone turns up one base away.

Taken from cysteine to phenylalanine, the CDR3 has 17 residues. Just CDR3 DNA is preserved here, 51 bases in frame from base 1. The germline V gene gives CDR1 as SGHTS and CDR2 as YDEGEE. V loses 3 bases at its end and J loses 7 bases; junction bases beyond the gene matches: 12. In the paper's terms, the time point label means: persistent/refractory GD, antithyroid drugs over 5 years with positive TRAb. For both TCR sequencing and RNA sequencing, RNA was extracted from PBMCs in TRIzol. The diagnosis of Graves' disease was made according to American Thyroid Association guidelines. Patients were recruited from an endocrinology department in Xi'an, China. Each patient gave approximately 10 milliliters of peripheral blood, collected in an EDTA anticoagulant tube. Ficoll Paque Plus density gradient separation was used to isolate PBMCs, and no further T cell sorting was done. An Agilent 2100 Bioanalyzer and agarose gel were used to check RNA quality, while a NanoDrop 2000 measured RNA concentration.

Receptors were amplified or captured by multiplex PCR. The listed sequencing device is Illumina HiSeq 4000. TCR beta libraries were built with iRepertoire HTBI primers and Arm-PCR amplification of CDR3 regions. Before sequencing, the PCR products went through gel purification. As for the authors' bioinformatics: Gene usage analysis of CDR3 amino acid clonotypes used the 60 to 80 TRBV and 11 to 15 TRBJ segments found across samples. Filtered high-quality paired reads were merged into contigs using COPE and FqMerger. BLAST was used to align contigs to the IMGT TRBV, TRBD and TRBJ reference genes, and CDR3 was defined following IMGT. Any clonotype with a frequency above 0.1% was counted as a highly expanded clone. Repertoire diversity was measured by Shannon entropy, and V-J evenness by the Gini coefficient. Clonotypes shared by more than one individual were considered public. TCRdb passed the public sequencing reads through fastp at Q25 and MiXCR, retaining productive beta sequences. Every CDR3 protein is listed once, alongside the most common genes and DNA of its rows. The V and J calls shown here were made by TCRdb, not taken from the authors' results. This sample is represented by about 400,000 distinct CDR3 sequences; less than 25% of them were singletons. The top ten clonotypes cover less than 25% of the sample.

Study-wide findings and limitations: Persistent patients shared more public clonotypes among themselves (around 3,000) than newly diagnosed patients did (about 970). Sequencing and analysis were restricted to the TCR beta chain. Compared with newly diagnosed patients, patients with persistent Graves' disease had lower TCR Shannon entropy and fewer highly expanded clones, which suggests clonal expansion. The authors acknowledged the small sample size as a limitation that may reduce accuracy. Preferential use of TRBV28, TRBJ1-2 and TRBJ2-5 was observed in persistent disease, whereas TRBV20-1 and TRBJ2-1 were favored in newly diagnosed disease. The study examined only peripheral blood because the primary lesion, thyroid tissue, could not be accessed.

Specimen: peripheral blood mononuclear cells (PBMCs), collected when the disease was refractory, from a patient treated with antithyroid drugs. This TCR came from a female donor with Graves disease. The sequence is built from TRBV5-8 and TRBJ2-1; the central 11 bases match TRBD1. The CDR3 region reads CASSSVWTGGVRNEQFF. The nucleotide sequence reads as follows: TGTGCCAGCAGCTCGGTCTGGACAGGGGGCGTCAGGAATGAGCAGTTCTTC. When the CDR3 is completed using the reference TRBV5-8 and TRBJ2-1 genes on either side, the full variable domain is EAGVTQSPTHLIKTRGQQATLRCSPISGHTSVYWYQQALGLGLQFLLWYDEGEERNRGNFPPRFSGRQFPNYSSELNVNALELEDSALYLCASSSVWTGGVRNEQFFGPGTRLTVL.